This is a list of T cell receptor beta chains from one sample in a study of tumor-infiltrating lymphocytes in primary liver carcinoma. TCRdb fed the multiplex PCR reads into MiXCR, producing one record per CDR3 protein. The sample contains approximately 37,000 distinct CDR3 sequences, roughly 80% of which appear only once. Sequencing was done on a sample of liver tumor tissue from sampling region 4. The receptors were gathered from a man in his forties or fifties with primary liver carcinoma and hepatitis B virus infection. CDR3s include the opening cysteine and the closing phenylalanine or tryptophan. The order of the fields is J gene, V gene, D gene, clone size, CDR3 protein, CDR3 DNA. The D gene is left open where the match is weak. Rows give clone size only sometimes, using once, few, many, or a class for an expanded clone.

TRBJ2-2 TRBV29-1 - - CSVGTGPNTGGLLF TGCAGCGTTGGGACAGGGCCAAACACCGGGGGGCTGTTATTT
TRBJ2-2 TRBV4-3 TRBD2 - CVSSQDNPGLAGLGELFF TGCGTCAGCAGCCAAGATAACCCGGGACTAGCGGGCCTTGGGGAGCTGTTTTTT
TRBJ1-2 TRBV29-1 TRBD1 once CSARSGGAYGYAF TGCAGCGCCCGATCAGGGGGCGCCTATGGCTACGCCTTT
TRBJ2-3 TRBV30 - - CAWSVTSRRSDTQYF TGTGCCTGGAGTGTCACGAGTAGGAGGTCGGATACGCAGTATTTT
TRBJ2-1 TRBV7-2 TRBD2 - CASIEVGGRYNKQFF TGTGCCAGCATCGAGGTGGGCGGGAGGTACAATAAGCAGTTCTTC
TRBJ1-2 TRBV28 - - CASTPNRARYGYTF TGTGCCAGTACCCCGAACAGGGCTCGCTATGGCTACACCTTC
TRBJ2-1 TRBV11-1 - once CDSSAGGPNEQSF TGTGACAGCAGCGCTGGAGGGCCGAATGAGCAGTCCTTC
TRBJ2-1 TRBV28 - - CASSSSVGRPGFF TGTGCCAGCAGTTCCTCCGTGGGGCGCCCCGGGTTCTTC
TRBJ2-1 TRBV11-3 - - CASSFRGPGLQFF TGTGCCAGCAGCTTCCGTGGGCCCGGACTACAGTTCTTC
TRBJ1-2 TRBV5-1 - - CASSLDSGAAYGYIF TGCGCCAGCAGCTTGGACTCCGGGGCAGCGTATGGCTACATCTTC
TRBJ1-1 TRBV12-3/TRBV12-4 - - CANRAVINTEAFF TGTGCCAACCGGGCGGTGATAAACACTGAAGCTTTCTTT
TRBJ1-2 TRBV30 TRBD1 - CAWRLQGALGYTF TGTGCCTGGAGGCTACAGGGGGCGCTGGGGTACACCTTC
TRBJ2-5 TRBV20-1 - - CSARPGAEAQYF TGCAGTGCTAGGCCTGGAGCAGAGGCCCAGTACTTC
TRBJ1-6 TRBV4-3 TRBD1 once CTSSSRDRARNSPLHF TGTACCAGCAGCTCCCGGGACAGGGCAAGGAATTCACCCCTCCACTTT
TRBJ2-1 TRBV29-1 - - CSVDRSENYNEQFF TGCAGCGTTGATCGGAGCGAGAACTACAATGAGCAGTTCTTC
TRBJ2-5 TRBV25-1 TRBD1 many CASSELTGGASQETQYF TGTGCCAGCAGTGAACTGACAGGGGGCGCGTCTCAAGAGACCCAGTACTTC
TRBJ2-3 TRBV7-9 TRBD1 - CDSTSDRDGADTQYF TGTGACAGTACCTCGGACAGGGACGGGGCAGATACGCAGTATTTT
TRBJ1-2 TRBV12-3/TRBV12-4 TRBD1 - CASSIGGNGYTF TGTGCCAGCAGCATAGGGGGCAATGGCTATACCTTC
TRBJ2-5 TRBV11-2 TRBD2 - CASTSPGRGEARYF TGTGCCAGCACAAGCCCCGGGAGGGGGGAGGCCCGGTACTTC
TRBJ2-7 TRBV6-5 TRBD2 - CASSFSAGGCEQYF TGTGCCAGCAGTTTTTCAGCGGGAGGGTGCGAGCAGTACTTC
TRBJ1-5 TRBV13 - - CASSLGGSHQSQHF TGTGCCAGCAGCTTAGGAGGGAGTCATCAGTCCCAGCATTTT
TRBJ2-4 TRBV11-2 - - CASSSWTVDNIQYF TGTGCCAGCAGCTCCTGGACAGTGGATAACATCCAGTACTTC
TRBJ2-2 TRBV12-3/TRBV12-4 - - CASSSGQERAVGGLFF TGTGCTAGCAGTTCAGGGCAGGAGAGAGCGGTCGGGGGGCTGTTTTTT
TRBJ1-5 TRBV28 - - CASNLDDGNQPQRF TGTGCCAGCAACCTCGACGACGGCAATCAGCCCCAGCGTTTT
TRBJ1-2 TRBV5-1 TRBD1 - CASSSPSTGTEEGKYGYTF TGCGCCAGCAGCAGCCCCTCGACAGGGACGGAGGAAGGGAAGTATGGCTACACCTTC
TRBJ2-2 TRBV14 - few CASSYQNTGELFF TGTGCCAGCAGCTATCAGAACACCGGGGAGCTGTTTTTT
TRBJ2-7 TRBV10-2 - - CASSLAVGEQYF TGCGCCAGCAGTCTGGCGGTGGGTGAACAGTACTTC
TRBJ1-6 TRBV5-1 TRBD1 once CASRVSLTGHNSPLHF TGCGCCAGCAGAGTCAGCCTGACAGGGCATAATTCACCCCTCCACTTT
TRBJ2-3 TRBV29-1 TRBD1 - CSASGTGASDTQYF TGCAGCGCTTCTGGGACAGGGGCGTCAGATACACAGTATTTT
TRBJ2-1 TRBV6-4 TRBD2 - CASSKLAEEMSEQFF TGTGCCAGCAGCAAACTAGCGGAGGAGATGAGTGAGCAATTCTTC
TRBJ2-1 TRBV6-1 - - CASSIGTYNAQFF TGTGCCAGTAGTATCGGAACATACAATGCGCAGTTCTTC
TRBJ2-1 TRBV6-6 - once CASTSQSYCEQFF TGTGCCAGCACGAGTCAGTCCTACTGTGAGCAGTTCTTC
TRBJ2-7 TRBV11-1 - few CAGSPDRYERYF TGTGCCGGCAGCCCAGACAGATACGAGCGGTACTTC
TRBJ2-2 TRBV6-1 - - CVSRTWGGGAGELFF TGTGTGAGCAGGACATGGGGCGGAGGAGCCGGGGAGCTGTTTTTT
TRBJ2-4 TRBV11-1 TRBD1 - CASSSPGQETSKNVQYF TGTGCCAGCAGCTCTCCGGGACAGGAAACATCAAAAAACGTTCAGTACTTC
TRBJ2-2 TRBV6-2/TRBV6-3 TRBD2 - CASSSGTSDTGELFF TGTGCCAGCAGTTCCGGGACTAGTGATACCGGGGAGCTGTTTTTT
TRBJ1-2 TRBV28 TRBD1 - CGSSLEGAYGYAF TGTGGCAGCAGTTTGGAGGGGGCTTATGGCTACGCCTTC
TRBJ1-6 TRBV11-1 - - CASSRTLISPPHF TGTGCCAGCAGCCGGACGCTGATTTCACCCCCCCACTTT
TRBJ1-1 TRBV29-1 TRBD1 - CSVGTGMTEALF TGCAGCGTAGGGACAGGCATGACTGAAGCTCTATTT
TRBJ1-1 TRBV28 - - CASNMFRGGTEALF TGTGCCAGCAACATGTTCAGGGGAGGAACTGAAGCTTTATTT
TRBJ2-3 TRBV5-1 TRBD2 - CASSASGTSGSEDTQYF TGCGCCAGCAGCGCGAGTGGAACTAGCGGGTCAGAAGATACGCAGTATTTT
TRBJ1-5 TRBV6-6 - - CANSYEAGDQPQHF TGTGCCAACAGTTACGAGGCTGGGGATCAACCCCAGCATTTT
TRBJ2-6 TRBV12-3/TRBV12-4 - - CASSRTRLIPGGASGANVLTF TGTGCCAGCAGCCGGACCCGACTAATCCCCGGTGGGGCCTCTGGGGCCAACGTCCTGACTTTC
TRBJ2-3 TRBV11-2 TRBD2 - CASSEAPQGLAVTNTQYF TGTGCCAGCAGCGAGGCCCCACAGGGACTAGCGGTTACAAATACGCAGTATTTT
TRBJ1-6 TRBV19 - many CATRTLDSPLHF TGTGCCACGAGGACACTTGATTCACCCCTCCACTTT
TRBJ1-1 TRBV29-1 - - CSVTTGWGMNTEAFF TGCAGCGTTACCACGGGATGGGGAATGAACACGGAAGCTTTCTTT
TRBJ1-5 TRBV11-3 - - CGSSGSYSDQPQHF TGTGGCAGCAGTGGCAGCTATAGCGATCAGCCCCAGCATTTT
TRBJ1-1 TRBV6-6 - - CASTIGRTTEAFF TGTGCCAGCACCATAGGGCGGACTACTGAAGCTTTCTTT
TRBJ2-1 TRBV4-3 - - CASSQIPPPAYNEQFF TGCGCCAGCAGCCAAATCCCCCCCCCGGCGTACAATGAGCAGTTCTTC